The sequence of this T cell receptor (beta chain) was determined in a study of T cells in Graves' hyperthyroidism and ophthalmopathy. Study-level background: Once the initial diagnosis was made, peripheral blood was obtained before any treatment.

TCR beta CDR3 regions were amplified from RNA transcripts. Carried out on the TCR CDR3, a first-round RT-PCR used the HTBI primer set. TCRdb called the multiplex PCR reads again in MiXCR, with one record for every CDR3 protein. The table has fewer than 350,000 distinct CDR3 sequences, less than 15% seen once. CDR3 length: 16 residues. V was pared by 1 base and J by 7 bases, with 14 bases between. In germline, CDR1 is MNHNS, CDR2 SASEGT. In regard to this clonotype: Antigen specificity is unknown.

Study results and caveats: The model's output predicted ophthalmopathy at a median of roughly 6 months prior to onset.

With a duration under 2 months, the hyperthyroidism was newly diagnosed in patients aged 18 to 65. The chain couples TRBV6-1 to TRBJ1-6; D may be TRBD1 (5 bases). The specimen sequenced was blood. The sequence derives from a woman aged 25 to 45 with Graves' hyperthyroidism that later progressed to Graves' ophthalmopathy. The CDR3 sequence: CASSEGPAGPNSPLHF. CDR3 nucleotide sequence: TGTGCCAGCAGTGAAGGGCCCGCGGGACCGAATTCACCCCTCCACTTT.